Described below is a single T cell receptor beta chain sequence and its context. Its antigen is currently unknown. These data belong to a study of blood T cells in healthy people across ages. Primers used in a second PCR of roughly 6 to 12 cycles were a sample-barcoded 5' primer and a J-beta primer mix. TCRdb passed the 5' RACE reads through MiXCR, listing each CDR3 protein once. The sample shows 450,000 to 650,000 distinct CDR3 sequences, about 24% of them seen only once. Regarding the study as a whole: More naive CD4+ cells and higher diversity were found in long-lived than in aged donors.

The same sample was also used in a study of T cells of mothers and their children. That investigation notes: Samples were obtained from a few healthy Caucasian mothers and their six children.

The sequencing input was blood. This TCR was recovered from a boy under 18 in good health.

The CDR3 is CASDGGRTDTQYF. The CDR3 nucleotides are TGTGCCAGCGACGGGGGGCGCACAGATACGCAGTATTTT. This rearrangement joins TRBV12-3 or TRBV12-4 to TRBJ2-3; D possibly corresponds to TRBD2 (7 bases). The V end was cut by 8 bases, the J end by 1 base, with 10 bases between. This CDR3 has 13 amino acids.